A single sample gave rise to the 13 T cell receptor beta chains below, sequenced in a study of immune evolution from preneoplasia to lung adenocarcinoma. TCRdb's copy holds only in-frame clones and misses some; the assay was immunoSEQ multiplex PCR. Of a few thousand clones listed, 70% to 90% are singletons. Sequencing used FFPE minimally invasive lung adenocarcinoma tissue. The source is a person aged 55 to 79 with lung adenocarcinoma.

V gene TRBV30 combines with J gene TRBJ2-5, with a weak D call TRBD1 (5 bases). The CDR3 is 13 residues long. Germline V CDR1 and CDR2: GTSNPN, SVGIG (reference sequence). V lost 3 bases and J lost 6, with 14 bases in between. CDR3 DNA sequence: TGTGCCTGGAGAAGTCAGGGTGTCCAGACCCAGTACTTC. Translating it yields CAWRSQGVQTQYF.

The chain uses TRBV10-3 and TRBJ2-1; 15 nucleotides agree with TRBD2. Germline CDR1 ENHRY, CDR2 SYGVKD. CDR3 length equals 16 residues. The junction had 3 bases not matched to a gene; V was cut back by 2 bases and J by 7 bases. CDR3 DNA sequence: TGTGCCATCAGTGAGGGGACTAGCGGGGGGAGAAATGAGCAGTTCTTC. It yields the protein CAISEGTSGGRNEQFF.

The genes are TRBV7-9 and TRBJ1-4; 7 nucleotides agree with TRBD1. Germline V lookup: CDR1 SEHNR, CDR2 FQNEAQ (reference sequence). The V segment lost 1 base and the J segment 7 bases; nucleotides outside the gene matches: 6. The CDR3 extends over 15 amino acids. CDR3 DNA sequence: TGTGCCAGCAGCTTAGGTGGGACAGTGCCTGAAAAACTGTTTTTT. Translating gives CASSLGGTVPEKLFF.

The chain is built from TRBV30 and TRBJ2-5; D remains ambiguous. From germline, CDR1 is GTSNPN and CDR2 SVGIG (reference sequence). This CDR3 is built from 12 residues. Trimming removed 0 bases at V and 1 base at J, with 3 bases between. CDR3 in DNA: TGTGCCTGGAGTGTCCTCCAAGAGACCCAGTACTTC. Residues: CAWSVLQETQYF. Variable domain in full (rest from reference TRBV30 and TRBJ2-5): SQTIHQWPATLVQPVGSPLSLECTVEGTSNPNLYWYRQAAGRGLQLLFYSVGIGQISSEVPQNLSASRPQDRQFILSSKKLLLSDSGFYLCAWSVLQETQYFGPGTRLLVL.

The rearrangement joins TRBV29-1 to TRBJ1-2; no reliable D call. From germline, CDR1 is SQVTM and CDR2 ANQGSEA. The length of the CDR3 is 13 residues. V was clipped by 4 bases and J by 3 bases, with 12 bases between them. CDR3 bases: TGCAGCGTTGGAGAGGGCAATTACTATGGCTACACCTTC. Residues: CSVGEGNYYGYTF.

The rearrangement joins TRBV4-2 to TRBJ1-1; 10 nucleotides align to TRBD1. J lost 4 bases, V lost 3 bases, and 5 bases had no gene match. This CDR3 contains 15 residues. Germline CDR1 LGHNA, CDR2 YNFKEQ. The CDR3 nucleotides read TGTGCCAGCAGCCATCCCGGGACAGGGGTCACTGAAGCTTTCTTT. Translating it yields CASSHPGTGVTEAFF.

The rearrangement links TRBV11-3 to TRBJ2-7; tentative D call: TRBD2 (6 bases). The V gene lost 1 base and the J gene lost 4 bases, with 14 bases spanning the gap. Germline values: CDR1 SGHNT, CDR2 YENEEA. The CDR3 is made up of 15 amino acids. The CDR3 DNA is TGTGCCAGCAGCTTAGTCGGCGGGACGAAATACGAGCAGTACTTC. Amino acid sequence: CASSLVGGTKYEQYF.

This clone was detected once. The chain employs TRBV2 and TRBJ2-1, with D hard to call. The length of the CDR3 is 12 residues. Trimming took 4 bases from V and 8 from J, leaving 9 bases between them. Germline V gene data show CDR1 as SNHLY and CDR2 as FYNNEI. The CDR3 DNA reads as TGTGCCAGCAGTGTTGTCAGAGATGAGCAGTTCTTC. The encoded protein is CASSVVRDEQFF.

The rearrangement joins TRBV5-1 to TRBJ1-4, with a possible D match to TRBD1 (5 bases). The length of the CDR3 is 13 residues. Trimming stripped 4 bases from V and 11 bases from J, with 15 bases between. Germline loops: CDR1 SGHRS, CDR2 YFSETQ. The CDR3 nucleotides read TGCGCCAGCAGCCCCGCTGGGGCGCAGAAACTGTTTTTT. Translated, it gives CASSPAGAQKLFF.

The chain is built from TRBV1 and TRBJ2-5; the DNA was not compared with TRBD2, the D call given in the table. TRBV1 is described as a pseudogene. The CDR3 consists of 16 residues. Written as DNA, the CDR3 is TGCACCAGCAGCCTGAGGTGCGGGAGAGATCAGGAGACCCAGTACTTC. Residues: CTSSLRCGRDQETQYF.

This sequence joins TRBV18 and TRBJ2-3, with D possibly matching TRBD2 (5 bases). The CDR3 loop spans 16 amino acids. Germline CDR1 KGHSH, CDR2 LQKENI. V was clipped by 0 bases and J by 1 base, with 11 bases between them. As DNA, the CDR3 is TGTGCCAGCTCACCACCGTCGCGGGCTGGCACAGATACGCAGTATTTT. This codes for CASSPPSRAGTDTQYF.

V usage is TRBV5-1 and J usage is TRBJ1-2; 8 bases are a match to TRBD1. V lost 4 bases, J lost 4 bases, and 9 bases stayed unmatched. Germline loops: CDR1 SGHRS, CDR2 YFSETQ. This CDR3 region has 15 residues. CDR3 DNA: TGCGCCAGCAGCCGACCGGGACAGGAGCTCTATGGCTACACCTTC. This gives the protein CASSRPGQELYGYTF.

The chain is built from TRBV4-3 and TRBJ2-1; tentative D call: TRBD2 (6 bases). Trimming left V 1 base short and J 0 bases short, with 13 bases between. The CDR3 is 17 amino acids. CDR1 and CDR2 from the germline V gene are LGHNA and YSLEER. The DNA of the CDR3 is TGCGCCAGCAGCCAAGGTGTCCGGGGGATCTCCTACAATGAGCAGTTCTTC. Its translation is CASSQGVRGISYNEQFF.